This is a list of T cell receptor beta chains from one sample in a study of cytomegalovirus exposure and HLA in healthy donors. Using immunoSEQ multiplex PCR, the repertoire was profiled, and TCRdb retains in-frame clones only, with some absent. In the table there are roughly 180,000 clones, 77% of which are singletons. What was sequenced was PBMCs. The source of these receptors is a man between 18 and 35 years old in good health and CMV-seronegative. Both conserved end residues are part of each CDR3. Each record gives: D gene, J gene, clone size, V gene, CDR3 DNA, CDR3 protein. D genes are given only for firm matches. For some rows the clone size is stated as once, few or many, or as a class when expanded; others skip it.

D: TRBD2
J: TRBJ2-3
size: .
V: TRBV7-9
DNA: TGTGCCAGCAGCTTAGGATTAGCGGGGCCAGATACGCAGTATTTT
CDR3: CASSLGLAGPDTQYF

D: .
J: TRBJ2-2
size: .
V: TRBV13
DNA: TGTGCCAGCAGTCCAGACACCGGGGAGCTGTTTTTT
CDR3: CASSPDTGELFF

D: TRBD2
J: TRBJ2-3
size: .
V: TRBV13
DNA: TGTGCCAGCAGCACCCGACTAGCGGAGCTCACAGATACGCAGTATTTT
CDR3: CASSTRLAELTDTQYF

D: .
J: TRBJ2-5
size: few
V: TRBV27
DNA: TGTGCCAGCAGTCAGACTCGCCGAGAGACCCAGTACTTC
CDR3: CASSQTRRETQYF

D: .
J: TRBJ1-6
size: .
V: TRBV11-2
DNA: TGTGCCAGCAGCCGAGGAAATAATTCACCCCTCCACTTT
CDR3: CASSRGNNSPLHF

D: TRBD2
J: TRBJ2-1
size: .
V: TRBV7-9
DNA: TGTGCCAGCAGCCGAACCGGGACTAGCGGGGGGGAGGGAAATGAGCAGTTCTTC
CDR3: CASSRTGTSGGEGNEQFF

D: TRBD2
J: TRBJ2-1
size: .
V: TRBV5-4
DNA: TGTGCCAGCAGCGGAACTAGCGGGGGGGGTAATGAGCAGTTCTTC
CDR3: CASSGTSGGGNEQFF

D: .
J: TRBJ1-1
size: .
V: TRBV11-3
DNA: TGTGCCAGCAGCCCGGGACACTTGAACACTGAAGCTTTCTTT
CDR3: CASSPGHLNTEAFF

D: .
J: TRBJ1-1
size: .
V: TRBV9
DNA: TGTGCCAGCAGCAGAATCAGGGTCATGAACACTGAAGCTTTCTTT
CDR3: CASSRIRVMNTEAFF

D: .
J: TRBJ1-4
size: .
V: TRBV4-1
DNA: TGCGCCAGCAGCCAAACCCCTCCAAGCCGGAGGGCAACTAATGAAAAACTGTTTTTT
CDR3: CASSQTPPSRRATNEKLFF

D: .
J: TRBJ2-7
size: .
V: TRBV10-3
DNA: TGTGCCATCAGTGAGTCGTCTTCCTACGAGCAGTACTTC
CDR3: CAISESSSYEQYF

D: .
J: TRBJ1-2
size: .
V: TRBV29-1
DNA: TGCAGCGTTAGAGCGAAAGGGGGGGAACTTAGCGGCTACACCTTC
CDR3: CSVRAKGGELSGYTF

D: .
J: TRBJ1-6
size: .
V: TRBV5-5
DNA: TGTGCCAGCAGCCTGCCCGGGTTAGGTTCACCCCTCCACTTT
CDR3: CASSLPGLGSPLHF

D: .
J: TRBJ2-1
size: few
V: TRBV6-1
DNA: TGTGCCAGCAGTGGGCGACAGAATGAGCAGTTCTTC
CDR3: CASSGRQNEQFF

D: .
J: TRBJ2-3
size: .
V: TRBV7-9
DNA: TGTGCCAGCAGCCCAGGGGGGTGGACACCCGACACAGATACGCAGTATTTT
CDR3: CASSPGGWTPDTDTQYF

D: .
J: TRBJ2-7
size: .
V: TRBV21-1
DNA: TGTGCCAGCAGCAAAGGAGACTACGAGCAGTACTTC
CDR3: CASSKGDYEQYF

D: .
J: TRBJ2-4
size: .
V: TRBV28
DNA: TGTGCCAGCAACATGGAGGGGGCTAAGGCCAAAAACATTCAGTACTTC
CDR3: CASNMEGAKAKNIQYF

D: TRBD2
J: TRBJ2-3
size: .
V: TRBV5-4
DNA: TGTGCCAGCAGCACCTTAGCGGGGGGGCAACTTAGCACAGATACGCAGTATTTT
CDR3: CASSTLAGGQLSTDTQYF

D: .
J: TRBJ2-7
size: once
V: TRBV30
DNA: TGTGCCTGGAGCAGGGGAAGGGAGAGGATCGAGCAGTACTTC
CDR3: CAWSRGRERIEQYF

D: TRBD2
J: TRBJ2-3
size: .
V: TRBV18
DNA: TGTGCCAGCTCACCGATCGTAAGCGGGGTCTACGATACGCAGTATTTT
CDR3: CASSPIVSGVYDTQYF

D: TRBD1
J: TRBJ1-1
size: .
V: TRBV5-1
DNA: TGCGCCAGCAGCTTTACAGGGGTGACCACTGAAGCTTTCTTT
CDR3: CASSFTGVTTEAFF

D: .
J: TRBJ2-1
size: .
V: TRBV6-1
DNA: TGTGCCAGCAGTGAAGGGGCTAGCGAAGGATACAATGAGCAGTTCTTC
CDR3: CASSEGASEGYNEQFF

D: .
J: TRBJ2-5
size: once
V: TRBV7-2
DNA: TGTGCCAGCAGCCCGGATAACGGGGAGACCCAGTACTTC
CDR3: CASSPDNGETQYF

D: TRBD2
J: TRBJ2-3
size: few
V: TRBV7-6
DNA: TGTGCCAGCAGTCGACTAGCGGGGGGGTCAGATACGCAGTATTTT
CDR3: CASSRLAGGSDTQYF

D: .
J: TRBJ1-1
size: .
V: TRBV6-6
DNA: TGTGCCAGCAGTTACGGGCCGGGAAGGGACACTGAAGCTTTCTTT
CDR3: CASSYGPGRDTEAFF

D: .
J: TRBJ2-7
size: few
V: TRBV7-9
DNA: TGTGCCAGCAGCCCCACAGGGTCGGGCTACGAGCAGTACTTC
CDR3: CASSPTGSGYEQYF

D: .
J: TRBJ1-1
size: .
V: TRBV7-3
DNA: TGTGCCAGCAGCCCCCGACCGGGGGTCGGAGACACTGAAGCTTTCTTT
CDR3: CASSPRPGVGDTEAFF

D: .
J: TRBJ1-1
size: .
V: TRBV10-1
DNA: TGCGCCAGGCTGGGGACATTGGCTTTCTTT
CDR3: CARLGTLAFF

D: TRBD2
J: TRBJ2-1
size: .
V: TRBV11-2
DNA: TGTGCCAGCAGGGGACGGACTAGCGGGATGAGCGATGAGCAGTTCTTC
CDR3: CASRGRTSGMSDEQFF